This is a list of T cell receptor beta chains from one sample in a study of beta chain features in type 1 diabetes. TCRdb keeps only in-frame clones here, not all; method: immunoSEQ multiplex PCR. The sample gives about 740,000 clones, 13% of which show up once; 0.022% is in the top ten. The material sequenced was naive CD4+ T cells from blood. The receptors here all came from a man in his late teens or twenties with type 1 diabetes. Each CDR3 is given with its conserved first and last residue. The D gene is left open where the match is weak. Expanded clones are given a class, and other clones once, few, many or no size at all.

>NA|TRBV30|TRBJ1-1|NA
CAWSDGVGTEAFF
TGTGCCTGGAGTGACGGGGTCGGCACTGAAGCTTTCTTT
>NA|TRBV10-3|TRBJ2-7|few
CAISESRSDEQYF
TGTGCCATCAGTGAGTCTAGAAGCGACGAGCAGTACTTC
>NA|TRBV5-4|TRBJ2-7|NA
CASSRSREKVHEQYF
TGTGCCAGCAGCCGATCCAGGGAAAAGGTCCACGAGCAGTACTTC
>TRBD1|TRBV28|TRBJ1-5|NA
CASSKRTGEVQPQHF
TGTGCCAGCAGCAAACGGACAGGGGAGGTTCAGCCCCAGCATTTT
>NA|TRBV10-2|TRBJ1-1|NA
CASSEKRTVRTEAFF
TGCGCCAGCAGTGAGAAAAGGACAGTCCGTACTGAAGCTTTCTTT
>NA|TRBV28|TRBJ2-7|few
CASSTWSEQYF
TGTGCCAGCAGCACCTGGTCCGAGCAGTACTTC
>NA|TRBV6-6|TRBJ2-7|few
CASSYGERSYEQYF
TGTGCCAGCAGTTACGGAGAAAGATCTTACGAGCAGTACTTC
>TRBD1|TRBV29-1|TRBJ1-1|few
CSVEGTTGANTEAFF
TGCAGCGTTGAAGGGACCACAGGGGCCAACACTGAAGCTTTCTTT
>NA|TRBV29-1|TRBJ2-3|few
CSVGSRLHTDTQYF
TGCAGCGTTGGGTCCCGGCTGCACACAGATACGCAGTATTTT
>NA|TRBV30|TRBJ1-1|NA
CAWSSQVNTEAFF
TGTGCCTGGAGTTCCCAGGTGAACACTGAAGCTTTCTTT
>TRBD1|TRBV29-1|TRBJ1-5|few
CSVGDRGGQPQHF
TGCAGCGTTGGGGACAGGGGAGGTCAGCCCCAGCATTTT
>TRBD1|TRBV5-4|TRBJ2-7|few
CASSSGQYEQYF
TGTGCCAGCAGCTCGGGACAGTACGAGCAGTACTTC
>NA|TRBV27|TRBJ1-2|NA
CASSLNRANGYTF
TGTGCCAGCAGTTTGAACAGGGCCAATGGCTACACCTTC
>NA|TRBV5-6|TRBJ1-1|NA
CASSRSWTEAFF
TGTGCCAGCAGCCGTTCTTGGACTGAAGCTTTCTTT
>TRBD1|TRBV2|TRBJ2-5|few
CASRGGGETQYF
TGTGCCAGCCGAGGGGGCGGGGAGACCCAGTACTTC
>NA|TRBV6-1|TRBJ2-1|NA
CASSDFLADRYNEQFF
TGTGCCAGCAGTGACTTCTTGGCAGACAGGTACAATGAGCAGTTCTTC
>NA|TRBV30|TRBJ1-6|NA
CAWSRKGLGSPLHF
TGTGCCTGGAGTAGGAAGGGTTTAGGTTCACCCCTCCACTTT
>NA|TRBV10-3|TRBJ1-5|NA
CAISGNQPQHF
TGTGCCATCAGTGGAAACCAGCCCCAGCATTTT
>NA|TRBV19|TRBJ2-5|NA
CASSIGGGETQYF
TGTGCCAGTAGTATAGGAGGTGGAGAGACCCAGTACTTC
>NA|TRBV4-1|TRBJ1-5|NA
CASSQEGVGQPQHF
TGCGCCAGCAGCCAAGAGGGAGTGGGTCAGCCCCAGCATTTT
>TRBD1|TRBV10-1|TRBJ1-6|NA
CASSQGARSPLHF
TGCGCCAGCAGTCAGGGGGCGAGATCACCCCTCCACTTT
>NA|TRBV11-3|TRBJ2-7|few
CASTMKGYEQYF
TGTGCCAGCACCATGAAGGGTTACGAGCAGTACTTC
>NA|TRBV14|TRBJ2-2|NA
CASSQYEFTGSGELFF
TGTGCCAGCAGCCAGTATGAATTCACAGGATCCGGGGAGCTGTTTTTT
>NA|TRBV19|TRBJ1-3|few
CAGSPTAGNTIYF
TGTGCCGGATCCCCGACAGCTGGAAACACCATATATTTT
>NA|TRBV2|TRBJ2-7|few
CASSGRVQQYF
TGTGCCAGCAGTGGCAGGGTACAGCAGTACTTC
>NA|TRBV29-1|TRBJ2-2|few
CSVGQGTGELFF
TGCAGCGTTGGGCAGGGCACCGGGGAGCTGTTTTTT
>TRBD1|TRBV7-9|TRBJ1-5|NA
CASSFDRGNQPQHF
TGTGCCAGCAGCTTCGACAGGGGCAATCAGCCCCAGCATTTT
>NA|TRBV6-5|TRBJ2-6|NA
CASSYLEAGANVLTF
TGTGCCAGCAGTTACCTGGAGGCCGGGGCCAACGTCCTGACTTTC
>NA|TRBV14|TRBJ1-2|few
CASSQQGYYTF
TGTGCCAGCAGCCAACAGGGGTACTACACCTTC
>NA|TRBV30|TRBJ2-5|NA
CAWSGGSQETQYF
TGTGCCTGGAGCGGCGGCAGCCAAGAGACCCAGTACTTC
>NA|TRBV6-5|TRBJ2-3|NA
CASSYSGGKFTDTQYF
TGTGCCAGCAGTTACTCGGGGGGAAAATTTACAGATACGCAGTATTTT
>NA|TRBV7-2|TRBJ1-1|NA
CASSRGADMNTEAFF
TGTGCCAGCAGCCGAGGGGCAGATATGAACACTGAAGCTTTCTTT
>NA|TRBV18|TRBJ1-5|NA
CASPVGGSEPQHF
TGTGCCAGCCCAGTAGGGGGGAGCGAGCCCCAGCATTTT
>TRBD1|TRBV30|TRBJ1-1|few
CAFEGGGSTEAFF
TGTGCCTTCGAAGGGGGCGGGAGCACTGAAGCTTTCTTT
>TRBD1|TRBV7-9|TRBJ2-7|NA
CASSSGGKAYEQYF
TGTGCCAGCAGTTCAGGGGGTAAGGCCTACGAGCAGTACTTC
>NA|TRBV5-1|TRBJ2-2|few
CASSFDAGELFF
TGCGCCAGCAGCTTTGACGCCGGGGAGCTGTTTTTT
>TRBD1|TRBV30|TRBJ1-6|NA
CALRTGNNSPLHF
TGTGCCTTGAGGACAGGGAATAATTCACCCCTCCACTTT
>TRBD2|TRBV5-1|TRBJ2-7|few
CASSFIAGGSSYEQYF
TGCGCCAGCAGCTTCATAGCGGGGGGTAGCTCCTACGAGCAGTACTTC